This passage covers 7 T cell receptor beta chains from one sample sequenced in a study of response to subunit inactivated influenza vaccine. TCRdb fed the RT-PCR reads into MiXCR, producing one record per CDR3 protein. The sample holds a few hundred thousand distinct CDR3 sequences, about 11% seen once. This sample also belongs to another study, concerning T cells expressing NK-cell markers. This second study says: Scientists made TCR beta cDNA using 5'RACE template switching with UMIs.

Sample: PBMCs from blood, taken on the day of vaccination. Every receptor here comes from a man aged 50 or older who received an inactivated influenza vaccine.

The sample holds a few counts of this clonotype. The rearrangement links TRBV7-9 to TRBJ2-4; a possible D gene is TRBD2 (6 bases). Germline CDR1 SEHNR, CDR2 FQNEAQ (reference sequence). CDR3 size: 17 residues. V gave up 3 bases and J gave up 0 bases, with 15 bases separating them. The CDR3 sequence: CASSLSWEALAKNIQYF. The CDR3 DNA reads as TGTGCCAGCAGCTTGAGTTGGGAGGCCCTAGCCAAAAACATTCAGTACTTC.

Only a few counts were recorded for this clonotype. The CDR3 here is CASNPRSGGTDTQYF. DNA for the CDR3: TGTGCCAGCAACCCTCGTAGCGGGGGCACAGATACGCAGTATTTT. This chain links TRBV7-8 with TRBJ2-3; 8 nucleotides match TRBD2. Germline V gives CDR1 SGHVS, CDR2 FQNEAQ. This CDR3 contains 15 residues. After removal of 7 bases from V and 1 base from J, the junction contained 7 bases not matched to a gene.

This chain joins TRBV9 and TRBJ2-2, with D maybe TRBD2 (6 bases). Trimming pared 2 bases from V and 4 bases from J, leaving 9 bases between. CDR1 and CDR2 (germline): SGDLS, YYNGEE. The CDR3 has 14 residues. CDR3 coding DNA: TGTGCCAGCAGCGTCCGGGGAGGCACCGGGGAGCTGTTTTTT. This encodes CASSVRGGTGELFF.

This clonotype was recorded at least ten times. CDR3 sequence reads: CASSLTVAASYNEQFF. In DNA, the CDR3 is TGTGCCAGCAGCTTAACGGTAGCGGCCTCCTACAATGAGCAGTTCTTC. The chain employs TRBV7-2 and TRBJ2-1; a weak D match, TRBD2 (6 bases). V lost 2 bases to trimming and J lost 0 bases, with 11 bases between them. CDR1 is SGHTA, CDR2 FQGNSA, per germline. This CDR3 has 16 amino acids.

The rearrangement joins TRBV28 to TRBJ2-7; D may be TRBD2 (5 bases). CDR1 and CDR2 from the germline V gene are MDHEN and SYDVKM. V was clipped by 8 bases and J by 2 bases, with 7 bases between them. The CDR3 is made up of 11 amino acids. The CDR3 protein is CASGLAYEQYF. The CDR3 DNA reads TGTGCCAGCGGACTCGCCTACGAGCAGTACTTC.

This sequence joins TRBV20-1 and TRBJ2-7; 7 positions agree with TRBD1. The CDR3 runs 15 residues. Germline V gene data show CDR1 as DFQATT and CDR2 as SNEGSKA (reference sequence). Trimming cost V 0 bases and J 10 bases; bases outside gene matches: 15. The CDR3 sequence is CSARDPGTDTIRQYF. CDR3 DNA: TGCAGTGCTAGAGATCCCGGGACAGACACGATACGACAGTACTTC.

This clonotype has a count of ten or more. The CDR3 sequence: CASSLTSPGGSSGNTIYF. The CDR3 DNA reads TGTGCCAGCAGCTTAACCAGTCCAGGGGGCAGCTCTGGAAACACCATATATTTT. This chain uses TRBV6-5 with TRBJ1-3; 8 positions match TRBD1. This CDR3 comprises 18 residues. Germline V gene data show CDR1 as MNHEY and CDR2 as SVGAGI. V trimming: 6 bases; J trimming: 0 bases; junction bases outside the gene matches: 13.